Here is one TCR beta chain with its context. The antigen is unknown. CDR1 is SQVTM and CDR2 is ANQGSEA in the germline V gene. Trimming shortened V by 7 bases and J by 7 bases, and 13 bases separated the two germline ends. This CDR3 has 11 residues. This specimen comes from a study of CD8+ T cells in alopecia areata. Study overall: Treatment with tofacitinib (6 to 18 months) was followed by 6 months off drug.

Extraction of RNA preceded its reverse transcription into cDNA, which served as the sequencing template. Profiling relied on immunoSEQ multiplex PCR, and the TCRdb table lists in-frame clones only, not all of them. There are about 150,000 clones in the sample; less than 70% occur only once, and about a sixth lies in the top ten. The study's findings and limits: Persistence during tofacitinib was seen for many expanded lesional clones in scalp and blood. The presence of one nonresponder keeps the tie between baseline CD8+ expansion and response uncertain.

Noted treatment: oral pan-JAK inhibitor, 5-10 mg twice daily. The source of this sequence is a human donor with alopecia areata. Sequencing was performed on CD8+ T cells sorted from blood, taken at week 4, from a patient treated with tofacitinib. The chain recombines TRBV29-1 with TRBJ1-2; D remains unclear. As DNA, the CDR3 is TGCAGCGCGGAGATGGAGGTTGGCTACACCTTC. This translates into CSAEMEVGYTF.